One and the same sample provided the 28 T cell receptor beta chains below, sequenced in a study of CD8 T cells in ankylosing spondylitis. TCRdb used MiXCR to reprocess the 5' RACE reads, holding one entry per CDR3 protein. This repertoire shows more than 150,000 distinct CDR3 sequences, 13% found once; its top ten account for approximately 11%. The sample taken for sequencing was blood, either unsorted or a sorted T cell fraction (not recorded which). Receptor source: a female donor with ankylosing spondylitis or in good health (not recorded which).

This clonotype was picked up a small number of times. This CDR3 is CSFRVGKNIQYF. Here the CDR3 DNA reads TGCAGCTTCAGGGTTGGCAAAAACATTCAGTACTTC. The V call is TRBV29-1, the J call TRBJ2-4; tentative D call: TRBD1 (5 bases). Trimming took off 8 bases at V and 3 bases at J, with 11 bases between the two ends. Germline values: CDR1 SQVTM, CDR2 ANQGSEA. The CDR3 is 12 amino acids. Combining the CDR3 with reference TRBV29-1 and TRBJ2-4 gives the whole variable domain SAVISQKPSRDICQRGTSLTIQCQVDSQVTMMFWYRQQPGQSLTLIATANQGSEATYESGFVIDKFPISRPNLTFSTLTVSNMSPEDSSIYLCSFRVGKNIQYFGAGTRLSVL.

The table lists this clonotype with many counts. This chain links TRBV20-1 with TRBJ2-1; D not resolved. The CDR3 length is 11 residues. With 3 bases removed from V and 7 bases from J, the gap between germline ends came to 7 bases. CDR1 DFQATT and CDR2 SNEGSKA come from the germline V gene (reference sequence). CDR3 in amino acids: CSARSVNEQFF. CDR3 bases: TGCAGTGCTAGGTCCGTAAATGAGCAGTTCTTC.

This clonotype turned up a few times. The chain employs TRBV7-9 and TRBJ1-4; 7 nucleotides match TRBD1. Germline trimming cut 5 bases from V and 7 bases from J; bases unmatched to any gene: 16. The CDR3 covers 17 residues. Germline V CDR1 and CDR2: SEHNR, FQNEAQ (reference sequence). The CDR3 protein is CASSATHSGTVGEKLFF. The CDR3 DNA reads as TGTGCCAGCAGCGCAACCCATTCCGGGACAGTGGGTGAAAAACTGTTTTTT. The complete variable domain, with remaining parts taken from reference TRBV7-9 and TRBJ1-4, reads DTGVSQNPRHKITKRGQNVTFRCDPISEHNRLYWYRQTLGQGPEFLTYFQNEAQLEKSRLLSDRFSAERPKGSFSTLEIQRTEQGDSAMYLCASSATHSGTVGEKLFFGSGTQLSVL.

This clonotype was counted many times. CDR3 in amino acids: CSAAGPPNNEQFF. CDR3 DNA: TGCAGTGCTGCGGGACCACCTAACAATGAGCAGTTCTTC. J is TRBJ2-1 and V is TRBV20-1, with D perhaps TRBD2 (6 bases). Trimming stripped 5 bases from V and 5 bases from J, with 13 bases between. The CDR3 is 13 amino acids. Germline assignment: CDR1 DFQATT and CDR2 SNEGSKA (reference sequence).

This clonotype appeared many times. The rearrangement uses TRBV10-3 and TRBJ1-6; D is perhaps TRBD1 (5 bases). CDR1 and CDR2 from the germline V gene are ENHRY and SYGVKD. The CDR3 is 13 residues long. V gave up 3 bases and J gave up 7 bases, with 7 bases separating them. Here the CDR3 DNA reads TGTGCCATCAGTGAACGGGGGAATTCACCCCTCCACTTT. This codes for CAISERGNSPLHF.

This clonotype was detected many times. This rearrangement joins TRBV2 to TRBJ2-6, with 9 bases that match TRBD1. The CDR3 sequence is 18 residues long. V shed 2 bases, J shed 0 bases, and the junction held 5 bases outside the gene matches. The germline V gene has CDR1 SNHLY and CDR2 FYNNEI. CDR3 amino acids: CASSEIGTGSSGANVLTF. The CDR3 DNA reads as TGTGCCAGCAGTGAAATAGGGACAGGGAGCTCTGGGGCCAACGTCCTGACTTTC. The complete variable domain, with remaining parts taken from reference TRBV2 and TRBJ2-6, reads EPEVTQTPSHQVTQMGQEVILRCVPISNHLYFYWYRQILGQKVEFLVSFYNNEISEKSEIFDDQFSVERPDGSNFTLKIRSTKLEDSAMYFCASSEIGTGSSGANVLTFGAGSRLTVL.

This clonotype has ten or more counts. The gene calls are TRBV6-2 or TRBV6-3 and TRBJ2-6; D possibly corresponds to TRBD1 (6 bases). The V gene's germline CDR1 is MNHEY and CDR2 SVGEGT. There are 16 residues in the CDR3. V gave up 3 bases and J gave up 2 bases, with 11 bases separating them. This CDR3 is CASSYHGGPGANVLTF. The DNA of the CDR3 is TGTGCCAGCAGTTATCATGGGGGCCCTGGGGCCAACGTCCTGACTTTC.

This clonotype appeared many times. The CDR3 sequence is CASTPNINYGYTF. The CDR3 DNA reads as TGTGCCAGCACCCCTAATATCAACTATGGCTACACCTTC. The chain recombines TRBV2 with TRBJ1-2; unclear D gene. Germline V gene sequence: CDR1 SNHLY, CDR2 FYNNEI. This CDR3 spans 13 amino acids. V lost 7 bases to trimming and J lost 2 bases, with 11 bases between them.

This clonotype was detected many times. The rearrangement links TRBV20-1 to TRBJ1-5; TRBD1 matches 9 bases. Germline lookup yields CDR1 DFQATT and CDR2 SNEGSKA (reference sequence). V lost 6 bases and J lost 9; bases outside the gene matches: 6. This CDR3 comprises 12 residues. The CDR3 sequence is CSARQGGGPQHF. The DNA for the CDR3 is TGCAGTGCAAGACAGGGGGGAGGGCCCCAGCATTTT.

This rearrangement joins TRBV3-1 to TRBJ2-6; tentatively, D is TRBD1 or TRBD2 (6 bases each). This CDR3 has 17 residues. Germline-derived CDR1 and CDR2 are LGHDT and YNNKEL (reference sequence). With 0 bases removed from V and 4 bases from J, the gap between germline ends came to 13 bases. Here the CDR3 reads CASSQDLRGVGANVLTF. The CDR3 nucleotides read TGTGCCAGCAGCCAAGATCTGAGGGGGGTAGGGGCCAACGTCCTGACTTTC.

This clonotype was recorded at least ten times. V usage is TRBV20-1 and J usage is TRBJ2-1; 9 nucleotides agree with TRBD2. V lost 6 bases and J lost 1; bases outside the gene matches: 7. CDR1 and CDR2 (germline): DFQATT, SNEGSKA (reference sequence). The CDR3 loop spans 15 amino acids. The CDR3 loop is CSAPPGLASYNEQFF. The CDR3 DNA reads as TGCAGTGCGCCGCCGGGACTAGCATCCTACAATGAGCAGTTCTTC.

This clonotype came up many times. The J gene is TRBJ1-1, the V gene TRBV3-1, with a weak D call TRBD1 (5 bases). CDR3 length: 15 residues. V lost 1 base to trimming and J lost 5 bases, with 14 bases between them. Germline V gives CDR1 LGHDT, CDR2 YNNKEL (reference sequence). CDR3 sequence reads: CASSQAGPLGTEAFF. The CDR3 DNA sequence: TGTGCCAGCAGCCAAGCAGGGCCCCTTGGAACTGAAGCTTTCTTT.

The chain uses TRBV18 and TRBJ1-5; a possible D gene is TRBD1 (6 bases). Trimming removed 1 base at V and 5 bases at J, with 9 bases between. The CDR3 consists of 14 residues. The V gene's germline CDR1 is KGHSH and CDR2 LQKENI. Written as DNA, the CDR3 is TGTGCCAGCTCACCACGGGAGGGGGATCAGCCCCAGCATTTT. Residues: CASSPREGDQPQHF.

CDR3 coding DNA: TGTGCCAGCAGCCCAGCCGGTGAGGTCTCCCGCATTACGCAGTATTTT. Amino acids: CASSPAGEVSRITQYF. The chain recombines TRBV7-8 with TRBJ2-3, with no clear D. Germline lookup yields CDR1 SGHVS and CDR2 FQNEAQ. This CDR3 contains 16 residues. Trimming stripped 5 bases from V and 8 bases from J, with 23 bases between.

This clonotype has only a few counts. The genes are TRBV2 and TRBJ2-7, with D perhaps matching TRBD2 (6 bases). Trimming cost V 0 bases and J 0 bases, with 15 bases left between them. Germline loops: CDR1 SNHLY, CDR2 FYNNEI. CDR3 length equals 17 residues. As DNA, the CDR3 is TGTGCCAGCAGTGAAGCGCGAACCGGACTAATCTCCTACGAGCAGTACTTC. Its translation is CASSEARTGLISYEQYF.

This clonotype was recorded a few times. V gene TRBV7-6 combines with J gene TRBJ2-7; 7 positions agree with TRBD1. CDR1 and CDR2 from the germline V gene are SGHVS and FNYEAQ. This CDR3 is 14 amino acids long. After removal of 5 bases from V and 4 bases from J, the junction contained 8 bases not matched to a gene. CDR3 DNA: TGTGCCAGCAGCGTCCGGACAGGACCTTACGAGCAGTACTTC. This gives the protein CASSVRTGPYEQYF. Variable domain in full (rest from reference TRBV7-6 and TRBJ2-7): GAGVSQSPRYKVTKRGQDVALRCDPISGHVSLYWYRQALGQGPEFLTYFNYEAQQDKSGLPNDRFSAERPEGSISTLTIQRTEQRDSAMYRCASSVRTGPYEQYFGPGTRLTVT.

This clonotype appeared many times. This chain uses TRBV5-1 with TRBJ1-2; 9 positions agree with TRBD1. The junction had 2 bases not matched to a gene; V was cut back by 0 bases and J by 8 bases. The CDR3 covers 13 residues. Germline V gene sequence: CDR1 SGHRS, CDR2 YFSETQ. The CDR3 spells CASSLDGTGGYTF. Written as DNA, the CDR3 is TGCGCCAGCAGCTTGGACGGGACAGGGGGCTACACCTTC.

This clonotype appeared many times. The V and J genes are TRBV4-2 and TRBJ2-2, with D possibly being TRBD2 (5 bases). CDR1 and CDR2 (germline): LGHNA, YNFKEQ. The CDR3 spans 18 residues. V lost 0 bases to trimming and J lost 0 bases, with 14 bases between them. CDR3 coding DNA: TGTGCCAGCAGCCAAGAGGTTAAGAGCGGAGCGAACACCGGGGAGCTGTTTTTT. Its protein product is CASSQEVKSGANTGELFF.

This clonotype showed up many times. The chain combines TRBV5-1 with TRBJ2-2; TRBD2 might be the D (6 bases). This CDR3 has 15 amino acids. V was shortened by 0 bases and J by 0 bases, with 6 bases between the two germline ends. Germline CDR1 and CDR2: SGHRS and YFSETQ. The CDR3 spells CASSLVAANTGELFF. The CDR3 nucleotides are TGCGCCAGCAGCTTGGTAGCGGCGAACACCGGGGAGCTGTTTTTT.

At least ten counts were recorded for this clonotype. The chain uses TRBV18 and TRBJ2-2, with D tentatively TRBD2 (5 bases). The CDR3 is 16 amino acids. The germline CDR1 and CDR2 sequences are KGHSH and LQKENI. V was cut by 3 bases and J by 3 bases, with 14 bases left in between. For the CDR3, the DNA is TGTGCCAGCTCACCGAGAGCCATCGGGGACACCGGGGAGCTGTTTTTT. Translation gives CASSPRAIGDTGELFF.

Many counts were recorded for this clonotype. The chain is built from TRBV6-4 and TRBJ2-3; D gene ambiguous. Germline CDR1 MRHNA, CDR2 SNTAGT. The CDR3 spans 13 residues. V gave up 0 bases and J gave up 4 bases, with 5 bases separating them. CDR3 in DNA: TGTGCCAGCAGTGACTCGAGTGCAGATACGCAGTATTTT. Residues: CASSDSSADTQYF.

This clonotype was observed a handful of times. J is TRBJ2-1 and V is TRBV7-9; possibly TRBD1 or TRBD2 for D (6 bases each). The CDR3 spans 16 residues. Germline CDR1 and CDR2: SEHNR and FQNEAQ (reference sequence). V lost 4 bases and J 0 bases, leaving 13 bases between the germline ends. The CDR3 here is CASSSEGGSSYNEQFF. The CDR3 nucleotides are TGTGCCAGCAGCTCCGAGGGGGGAAGCTCCTACAATGAGCAGTTCTTC.

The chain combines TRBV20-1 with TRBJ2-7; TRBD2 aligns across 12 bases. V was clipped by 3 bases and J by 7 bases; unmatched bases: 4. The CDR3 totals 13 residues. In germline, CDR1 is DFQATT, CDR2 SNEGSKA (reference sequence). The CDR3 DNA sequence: TGCAGTGCTAGGGCCGGGACTAGCGGGGAGCAGTACTTC. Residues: CSARAGTSGEQYF.

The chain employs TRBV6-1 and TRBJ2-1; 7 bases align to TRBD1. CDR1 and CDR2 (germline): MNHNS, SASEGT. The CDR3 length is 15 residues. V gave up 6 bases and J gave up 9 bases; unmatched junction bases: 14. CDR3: CASSRIQGTRGEQFF. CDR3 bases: TGTGCCAGCAGCCGGATACAGGGGACCAGGGGTGAGCAGTTCTTC.

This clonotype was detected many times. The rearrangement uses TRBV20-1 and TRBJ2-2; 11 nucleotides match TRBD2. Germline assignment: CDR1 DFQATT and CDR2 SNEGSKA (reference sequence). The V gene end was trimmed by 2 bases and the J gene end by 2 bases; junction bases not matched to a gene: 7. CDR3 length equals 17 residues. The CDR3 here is CSARLATSGINTGELFF. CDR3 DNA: TGCAGTGCTAGACTAGCGACTAGCGGGATTAACACCGGGGAGCTGTTTTTT.

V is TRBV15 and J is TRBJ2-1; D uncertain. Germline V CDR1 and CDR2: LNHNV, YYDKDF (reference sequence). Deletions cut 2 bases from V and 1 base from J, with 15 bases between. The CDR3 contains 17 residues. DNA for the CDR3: TGTGCCACCAGCAGAAGTTTGACGGCCGGTTCCTACAATGAGCAGTTCTTC. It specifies CATSRSLTAGSYNEQFF. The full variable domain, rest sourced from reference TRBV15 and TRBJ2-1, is DAMVIQNPRYQVTQFGKPVTLSCSQTLNHNVMYWYQQKSSQAPKLLFHYYDKDFNNEADTPDNFQSRRPNTSFCFLDIRSPGLGDTAMYLCATSRSLTAGSYNEQFFGPGTRLTVL.

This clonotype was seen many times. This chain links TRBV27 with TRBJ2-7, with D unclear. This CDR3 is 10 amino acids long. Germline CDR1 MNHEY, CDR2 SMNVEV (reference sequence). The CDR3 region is CAAGRYEQYF. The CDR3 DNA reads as TGTGCGGCCGGGCGGTACGAGCAGTACTTC.

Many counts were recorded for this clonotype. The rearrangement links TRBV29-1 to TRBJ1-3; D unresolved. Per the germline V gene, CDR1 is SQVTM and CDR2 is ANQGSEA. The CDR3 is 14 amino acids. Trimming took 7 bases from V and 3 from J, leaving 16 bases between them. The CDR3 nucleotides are TGCAGCGCTACAGCGGGCATCGGTGGAAACACCATATATTTT. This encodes CSATAGIGGNTIYF.